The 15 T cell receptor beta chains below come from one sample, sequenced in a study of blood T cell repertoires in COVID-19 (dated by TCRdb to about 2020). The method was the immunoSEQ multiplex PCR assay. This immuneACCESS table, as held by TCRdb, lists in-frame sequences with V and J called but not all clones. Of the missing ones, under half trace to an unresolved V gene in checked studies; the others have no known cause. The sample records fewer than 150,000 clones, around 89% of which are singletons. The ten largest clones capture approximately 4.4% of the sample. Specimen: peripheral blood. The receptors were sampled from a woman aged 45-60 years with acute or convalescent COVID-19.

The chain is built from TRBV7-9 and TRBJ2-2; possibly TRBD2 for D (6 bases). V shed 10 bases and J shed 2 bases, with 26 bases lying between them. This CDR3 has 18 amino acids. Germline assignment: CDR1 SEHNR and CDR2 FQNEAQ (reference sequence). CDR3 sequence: CATPRDTNPGVNTGELFF. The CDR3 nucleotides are TGTGCCACCCCACGCGACACCAACCCGGGAGTAAACACCGGGGAGCTGTTTTTT.

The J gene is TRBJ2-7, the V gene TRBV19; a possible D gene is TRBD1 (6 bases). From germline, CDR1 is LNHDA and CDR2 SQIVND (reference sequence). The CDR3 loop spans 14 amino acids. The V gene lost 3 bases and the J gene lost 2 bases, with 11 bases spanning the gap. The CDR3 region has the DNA TGTGCCAGTAGTATGCAACAGGGACCCTACGAGCAGTACTTC. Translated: CASSMQQGPYEQYF.

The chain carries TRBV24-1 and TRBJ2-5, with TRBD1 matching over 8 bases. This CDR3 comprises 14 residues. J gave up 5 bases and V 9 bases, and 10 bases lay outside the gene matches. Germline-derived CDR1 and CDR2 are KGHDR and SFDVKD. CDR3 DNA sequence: TGTGCCACCTCAGGACAGGGCGGCGTGGAGACCCAGTACTTC. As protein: CATSGQGGVETQYF.

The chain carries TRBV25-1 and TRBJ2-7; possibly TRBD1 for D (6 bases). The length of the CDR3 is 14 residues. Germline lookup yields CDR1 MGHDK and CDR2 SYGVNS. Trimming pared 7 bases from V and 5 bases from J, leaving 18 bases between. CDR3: CASNPGTFQDEQYF. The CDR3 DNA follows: TGTGCCAGCAACCCCGGGACATTTCAGGACGAGCAGTACTTC.

The DNA of the CDR3 is TGTGCCTGGAGTACATTACAGGGGAACACCGGGGAGCTGTTTTTT. Translation gives CAWSTLQGNTGELFF. V is TRBV30 and J is TRBJ2-2; weak D call: TRBD1 (6 bases). CDR1 and CDR2 (germline): GTSNPN, SVGIG (reference sequence). V shed 2 bases and J shed 1 base, with 11 bases lying between them. The CDR3 length is 15 residues.

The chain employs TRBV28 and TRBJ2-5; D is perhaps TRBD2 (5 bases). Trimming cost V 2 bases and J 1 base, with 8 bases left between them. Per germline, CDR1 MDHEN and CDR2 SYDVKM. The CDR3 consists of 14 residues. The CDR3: CASSLTGVQETQYF. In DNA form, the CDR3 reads TGTGCCAGCAGTTTAACCGGGGTCCAAGAGACCCAGTACTTC.

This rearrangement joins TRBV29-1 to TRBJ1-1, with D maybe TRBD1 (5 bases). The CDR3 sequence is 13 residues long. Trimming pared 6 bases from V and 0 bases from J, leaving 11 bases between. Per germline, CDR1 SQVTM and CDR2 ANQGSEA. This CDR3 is CSVSTVMNTEAFF. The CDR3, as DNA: TGCAGCGTCTCGACAGTCATGAACACTGAAGCTTTCTTT.

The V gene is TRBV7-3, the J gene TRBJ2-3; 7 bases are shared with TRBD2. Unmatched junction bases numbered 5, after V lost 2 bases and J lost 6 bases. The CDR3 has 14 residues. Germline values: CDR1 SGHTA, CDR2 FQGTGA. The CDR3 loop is CASSLGLAADTQYF. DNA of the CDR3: TGTGCCAGCAGCTTAGGGCTAGCGGCTGATACGCAGTATTTT.

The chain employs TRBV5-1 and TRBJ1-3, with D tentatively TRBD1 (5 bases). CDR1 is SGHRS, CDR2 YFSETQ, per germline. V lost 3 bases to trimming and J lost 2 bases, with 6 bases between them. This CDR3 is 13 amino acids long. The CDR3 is CASSSGTGNTIYF. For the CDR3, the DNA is TGCGCCAGCAGCTCAGGGACTGGAAACACCATATATTTT. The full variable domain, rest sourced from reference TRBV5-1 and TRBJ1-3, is KAGVTQTPRYLIKTRGQQVTLSCSPISGHRSVSWYQQTPGQGLQFLFEYFSETQRNKGNFPGRFSGRQFSNSRSEMNVSTLELGDSALYLCASSSGTGNTIYFGEGSWLTVV.

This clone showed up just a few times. CDR3 nucleotide sequence: TGCGCCAGCAGCTTGAGGGCAGGGGGCTCCACTGAAGCTTTCTTT. It specifies CASSLRAGGSTEAFF. The J gene is TRBJ1-1, the V gene TRBV5-1; 8 positions agree with TRBD1. The CDR3 runs 15 residues. Unmatched junction bases numbered 6, after V lost 1 base and J lost 4 bases. Germline lookup yields CDR1 SGHRS and CDR2 YFSETQ.

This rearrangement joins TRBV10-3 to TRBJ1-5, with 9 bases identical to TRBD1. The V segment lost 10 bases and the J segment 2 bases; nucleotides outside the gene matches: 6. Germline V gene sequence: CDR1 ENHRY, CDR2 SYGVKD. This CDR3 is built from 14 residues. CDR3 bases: TGTGCCACACAGGGGGCGGGGGGCAATCAGCCCCAGCATTTT. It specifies CATQGAGGNQPQHF.

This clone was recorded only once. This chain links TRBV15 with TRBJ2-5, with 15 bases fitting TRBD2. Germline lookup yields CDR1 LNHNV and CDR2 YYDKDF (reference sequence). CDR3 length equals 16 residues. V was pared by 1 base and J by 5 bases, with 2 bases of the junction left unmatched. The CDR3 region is CATSRGTSGGAETQYF. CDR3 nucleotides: TGTGCCACCAGCAGAGGGACTAGCGGGGGGGCGGAGACCCAGTACTTC.

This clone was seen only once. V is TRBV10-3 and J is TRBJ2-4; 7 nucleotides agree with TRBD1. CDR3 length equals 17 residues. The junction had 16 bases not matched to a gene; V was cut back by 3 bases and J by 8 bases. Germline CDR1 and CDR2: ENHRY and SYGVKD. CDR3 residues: CAISDPPQAGTEDIQYF. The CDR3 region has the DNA TGTGCCATCAGTGACCCCCCCCAGGCCGGGACAGAGGACATTCAGTACTTC.

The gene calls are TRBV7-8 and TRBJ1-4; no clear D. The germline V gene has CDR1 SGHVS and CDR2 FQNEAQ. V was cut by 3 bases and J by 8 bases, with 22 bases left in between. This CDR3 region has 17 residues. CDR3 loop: CASSLVMFNLPMEKLFF. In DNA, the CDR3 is TGTGCCAGCAGCTTGGTAATGTTTAACCTACCAATGGAAAAACTGTTTTTT.

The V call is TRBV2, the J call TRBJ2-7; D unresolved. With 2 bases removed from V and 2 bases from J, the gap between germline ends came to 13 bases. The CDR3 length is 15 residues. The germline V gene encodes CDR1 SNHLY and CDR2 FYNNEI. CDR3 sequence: CASSEISNSAYEQYF. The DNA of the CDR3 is TGTGCCAGCAGTGAAATATCGAACTCGGCCTACGAGCAGTACTTC.